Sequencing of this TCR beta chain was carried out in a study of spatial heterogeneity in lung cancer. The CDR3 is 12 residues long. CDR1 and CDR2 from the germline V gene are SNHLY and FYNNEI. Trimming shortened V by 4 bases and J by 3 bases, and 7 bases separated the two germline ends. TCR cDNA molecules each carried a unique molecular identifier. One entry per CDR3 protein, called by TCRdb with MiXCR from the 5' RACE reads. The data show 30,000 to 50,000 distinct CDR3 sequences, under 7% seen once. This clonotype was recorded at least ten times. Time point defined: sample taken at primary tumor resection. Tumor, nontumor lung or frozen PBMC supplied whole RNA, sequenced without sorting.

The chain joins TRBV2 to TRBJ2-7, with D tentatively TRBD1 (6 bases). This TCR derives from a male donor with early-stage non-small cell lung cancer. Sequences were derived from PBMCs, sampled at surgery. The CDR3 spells CASSGQVYEQYF. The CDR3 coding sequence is TGTGCCAGCAGTGGACAGGTCTACGAGCAGTACTTC.